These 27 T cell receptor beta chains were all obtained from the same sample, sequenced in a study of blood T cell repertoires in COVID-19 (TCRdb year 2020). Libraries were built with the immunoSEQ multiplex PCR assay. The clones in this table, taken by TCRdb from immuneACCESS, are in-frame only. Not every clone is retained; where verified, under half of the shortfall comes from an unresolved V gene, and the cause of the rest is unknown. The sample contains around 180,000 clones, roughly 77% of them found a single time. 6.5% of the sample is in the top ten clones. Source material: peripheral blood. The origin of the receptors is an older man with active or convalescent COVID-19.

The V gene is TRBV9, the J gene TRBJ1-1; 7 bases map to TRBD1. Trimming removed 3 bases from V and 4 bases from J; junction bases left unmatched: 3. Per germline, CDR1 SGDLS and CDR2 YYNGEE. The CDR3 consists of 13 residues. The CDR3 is CASSGQGPTEAFF. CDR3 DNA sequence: TGTGCCAGCAGCGGACAGGGACCCACTGAAGCTTTCTTT.

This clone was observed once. For the CDR3, the DNA is TGTGCCAGCAGTAGGGGGCTTGGAACTGAAGCTTTCTTT. Protein: CASSRGLGTEAFF. V gene TRBV6-2 or TRBV6-3 combines with J gene TRBJ1-1; 7 bases map to TRBD1. Trimming at V came to 5 bases and at J to 5 bases, leaving 5 bases not matched to a gene. In germline, CDR1 is MNHEY, CDR2 SVGEGT. CDR3 length equals 13 residues.

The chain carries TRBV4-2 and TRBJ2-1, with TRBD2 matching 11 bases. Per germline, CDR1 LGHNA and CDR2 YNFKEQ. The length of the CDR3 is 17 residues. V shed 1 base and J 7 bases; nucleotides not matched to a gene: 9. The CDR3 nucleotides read TGTGCCAGCAGCCAAGCGGGGACTAGCGGCTTCGGGAATGAGCAGTTCTTC. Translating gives CASSQAGTSGFGNEQFF.

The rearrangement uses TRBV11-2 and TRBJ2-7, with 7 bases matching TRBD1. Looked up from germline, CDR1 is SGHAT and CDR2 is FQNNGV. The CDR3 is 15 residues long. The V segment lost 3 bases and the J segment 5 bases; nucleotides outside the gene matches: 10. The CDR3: CASSFVQGPRNEQYF. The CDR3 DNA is TGTGCCAGCAGCTTCGTACAGGGGCCGAGGAACGAGCAGTACTTC.

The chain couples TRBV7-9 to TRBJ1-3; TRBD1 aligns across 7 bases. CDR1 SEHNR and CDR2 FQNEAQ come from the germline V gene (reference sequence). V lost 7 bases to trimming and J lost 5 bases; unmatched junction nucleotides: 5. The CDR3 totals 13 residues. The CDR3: CASTPTGRNTIYF. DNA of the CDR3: TGTGCCAGCACCCCGACAGGGCGAAACACCATATATTTT. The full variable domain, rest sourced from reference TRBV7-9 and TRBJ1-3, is DTGVSQNPRHKITKRGQNVTFRCDPISEHNRLYWYRQTLGQGPEFLTYFQNEAQLEKSRLLSDRFSAERPKGSFSTLEIQRTEQGDSAMYLCASTPTGRNTIYFGEGSWLTVV.

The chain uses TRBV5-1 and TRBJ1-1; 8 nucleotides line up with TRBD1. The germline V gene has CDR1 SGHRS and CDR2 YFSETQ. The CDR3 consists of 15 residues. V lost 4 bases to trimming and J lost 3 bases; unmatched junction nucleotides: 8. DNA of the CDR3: TGCGCCAGCAGCGCTTGGACAGGGACGGACACTGAAGCTTTCTTT. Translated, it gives CASSAWTGTDTEAFF.

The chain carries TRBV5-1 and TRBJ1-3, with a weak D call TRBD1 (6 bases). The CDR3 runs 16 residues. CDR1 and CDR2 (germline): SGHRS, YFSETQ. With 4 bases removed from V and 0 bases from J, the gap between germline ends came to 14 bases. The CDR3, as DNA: TGCGCCAGCAGCCCGGGGACACCACTCTCTGGAAACACCATATATTTT. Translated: CASSPGTPLSGNTIYF.

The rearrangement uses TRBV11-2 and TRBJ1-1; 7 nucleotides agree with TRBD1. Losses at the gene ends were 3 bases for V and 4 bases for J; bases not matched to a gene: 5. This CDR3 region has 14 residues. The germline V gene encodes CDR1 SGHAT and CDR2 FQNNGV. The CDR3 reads CASSFHQGVTEAFF. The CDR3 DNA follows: TGTGCCAGCAGCTTCCATCAGGGGGTCACTGAAGCTTTCTTT. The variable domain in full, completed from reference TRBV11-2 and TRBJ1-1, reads EAGVAQSPRYKIIEKRQSVAFWCNPISGHATLYWYQQILGQGPKLLIQFQNNGVVDDSQLPKDRFSAERLKGVDSTLKIQPAKLEDSAVYLCASSFHQGVTEAFFGQGTRLTVV.

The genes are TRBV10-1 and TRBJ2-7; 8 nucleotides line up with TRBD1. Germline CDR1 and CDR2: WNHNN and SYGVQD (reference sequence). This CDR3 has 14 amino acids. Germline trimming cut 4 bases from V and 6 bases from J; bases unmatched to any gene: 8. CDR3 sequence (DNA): TGCGCCAGCAGTGGCACGGACAGGGCAGGCGAGCAGTACTTC. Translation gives CASSGTDRAGEQYF.

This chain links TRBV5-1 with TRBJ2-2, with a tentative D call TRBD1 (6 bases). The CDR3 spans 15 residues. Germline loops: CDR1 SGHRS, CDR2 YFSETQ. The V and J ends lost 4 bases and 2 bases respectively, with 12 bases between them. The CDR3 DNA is TGCGCCAGCAGCAAGTCACAGGGTAACACCGGGGAGCTGTTTTTT. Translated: CASSKSQGNTGELFF.

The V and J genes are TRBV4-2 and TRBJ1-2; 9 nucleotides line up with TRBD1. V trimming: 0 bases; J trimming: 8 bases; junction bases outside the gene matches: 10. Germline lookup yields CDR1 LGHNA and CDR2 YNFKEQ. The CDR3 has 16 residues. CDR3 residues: CASSQDGTGTARGYTF. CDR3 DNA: TGTGCCAGCAGCCAAGACGGGACAGGGACTGCCAGGGGCTACACCTTC.

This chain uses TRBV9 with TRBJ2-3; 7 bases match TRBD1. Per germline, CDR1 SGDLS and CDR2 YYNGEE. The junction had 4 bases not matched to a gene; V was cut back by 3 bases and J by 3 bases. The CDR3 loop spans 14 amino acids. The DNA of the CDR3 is TGTGCCAGCAGCGGTGGGGACAGAACAGATACGCAGTATTTT. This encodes CASSGGDRTDTQYF.

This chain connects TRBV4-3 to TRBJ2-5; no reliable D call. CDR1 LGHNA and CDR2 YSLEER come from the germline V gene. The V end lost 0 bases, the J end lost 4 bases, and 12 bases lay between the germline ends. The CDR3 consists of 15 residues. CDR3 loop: CASSQERAGGETQYF. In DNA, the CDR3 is TGCGCCAGCAGCCAAGAGAGAGCAGGTGGAGAGACCCAGTACTTC.

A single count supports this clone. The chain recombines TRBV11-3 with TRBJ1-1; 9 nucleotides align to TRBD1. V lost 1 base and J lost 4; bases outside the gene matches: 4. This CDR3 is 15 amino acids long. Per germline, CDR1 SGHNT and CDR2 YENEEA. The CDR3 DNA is TGTGCCAGCAGCTTAGGGACAGGGGAGGGCACTGAAGCTTTCTTT. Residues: CASSLGTGEGTEAFF.

The CDR3 DNA is TGCGCCAGCAGCAGGGGACAGGGTAATGAAAAACTGTTTTTT. Translation gives CASSRGQGNEKLFF. The V call is TRBV5-1, the J call TRBJ1-4; TRBD1 aligns across 9 bases. Germline-derived CDR1 and CDR2 are SGHRS and YFSETQ. Trimming removed 4 bases from V and 4 bases from J; junction bases left unmatched: 2. CDR3 length: 14 amino acids.

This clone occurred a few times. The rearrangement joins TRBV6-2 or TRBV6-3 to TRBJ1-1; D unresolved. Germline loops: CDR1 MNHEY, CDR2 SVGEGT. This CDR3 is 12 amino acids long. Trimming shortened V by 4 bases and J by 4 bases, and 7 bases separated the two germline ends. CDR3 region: CASSSYFTEAFF. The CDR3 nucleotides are TGTGCCAGCAGTTCCTACTTCACTGAAGCTTTCTTT.

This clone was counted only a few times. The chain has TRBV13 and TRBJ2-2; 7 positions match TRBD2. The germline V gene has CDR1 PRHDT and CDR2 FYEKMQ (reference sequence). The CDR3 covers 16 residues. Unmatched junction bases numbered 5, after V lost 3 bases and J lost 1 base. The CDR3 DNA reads TGTGCCAGCAGCTTTTTAGCGGGTAGGAACACCGGGGAGCTGTTTTTT. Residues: CASSFLAGRNTGELFF. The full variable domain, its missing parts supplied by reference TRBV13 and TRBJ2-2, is AAGVIQSPRHLIKEKRETATLKCYPIPRHDTVYWYQQGPGQDPQFLISFYEKMQSDKGSIPDRFSAQQFSDYHSELNMSSLELGDSALYFCASSFLAGRNTGELFFGEGSRLTVL.

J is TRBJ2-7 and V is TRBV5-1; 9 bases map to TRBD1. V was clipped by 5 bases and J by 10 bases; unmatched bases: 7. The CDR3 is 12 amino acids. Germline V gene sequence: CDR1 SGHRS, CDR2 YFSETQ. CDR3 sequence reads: CASSQDRGRQYF. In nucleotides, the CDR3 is TGCGCCAGCAGTCAGGACAGGGGAAGACAGTACTTC.

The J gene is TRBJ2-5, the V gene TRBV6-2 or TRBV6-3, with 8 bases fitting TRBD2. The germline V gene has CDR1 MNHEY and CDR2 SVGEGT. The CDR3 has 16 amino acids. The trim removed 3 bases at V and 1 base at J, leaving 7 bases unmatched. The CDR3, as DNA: TGTGCCAGCAGTTATGGTGCGGGGGGATTCCAAGAGACCCAGTACTTC. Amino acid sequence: CASSYGAGGFQETQYF.

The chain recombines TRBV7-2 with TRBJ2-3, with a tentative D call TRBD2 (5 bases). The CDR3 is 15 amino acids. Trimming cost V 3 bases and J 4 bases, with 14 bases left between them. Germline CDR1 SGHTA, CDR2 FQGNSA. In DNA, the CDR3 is TGTGCCAGCAGCTTTCGGGGAAAGGACTCAGATACGCAGTATTTT. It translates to CASSFRGKDSDTQYF.

The CDR3: CASSVSDNSNQPQHF. CDR3 bases: TGTGCCAGCAGTGTGTCAGACAATAGCAATCAGCCCCAGCATTTT. J is TRBJ1-5 and V is TRBV25-1; D ambiguous. V gave up 4 bases and J gave up 0 bases, with 10 bases separating them. The CDR3 contains 15 residues. CDR1 and CDR2 (germline): MGHDK, SYGVNS.

CDR3 in DNA: TGTGCCAGCAGGGGACAGGGGGGGACTGAAGCTTTCTTT. Protein: CASRGQGGTEAFF. This chain uses TRBV28 with TRBJ1-1; 11 positions agree with TRBD1. Germline assignment: CDR1 MDHEN and CDR2 SYDVKM. The J segment lost 5 bases and the V segment lost 6 bases, leaving 2 bases of the junction unmatched. This CDR3 is built from 13 residues.

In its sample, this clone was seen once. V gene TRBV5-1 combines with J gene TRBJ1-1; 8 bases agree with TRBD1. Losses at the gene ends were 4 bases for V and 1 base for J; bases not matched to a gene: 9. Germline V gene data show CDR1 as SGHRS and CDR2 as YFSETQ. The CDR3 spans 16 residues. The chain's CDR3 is CASSPGTGGWNTEAFF. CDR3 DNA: TGCGCCAGCAGCCCCGGGACAGGTGGTTGGAACACTGAAGCTTTCTTT.

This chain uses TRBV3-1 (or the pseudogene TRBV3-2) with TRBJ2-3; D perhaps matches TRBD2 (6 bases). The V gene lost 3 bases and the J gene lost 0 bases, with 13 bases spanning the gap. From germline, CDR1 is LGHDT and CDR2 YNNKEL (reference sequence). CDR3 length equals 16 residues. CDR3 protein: CASSHPRSGSTDTQYF. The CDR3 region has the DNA TGTGCCAGCAGCCACCCTCGCAGCGGGAGCACAGATACGCAGTATTTT.

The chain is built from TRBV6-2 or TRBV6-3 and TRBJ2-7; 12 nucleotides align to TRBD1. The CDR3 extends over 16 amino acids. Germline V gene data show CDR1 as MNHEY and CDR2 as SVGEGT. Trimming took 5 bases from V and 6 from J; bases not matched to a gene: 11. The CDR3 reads CASSINPGTGGSEQYF. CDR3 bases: TGTGCCAGCAGTATTAATCCCGGGACAGGGGGCTCCGAGCAGTACTTC.

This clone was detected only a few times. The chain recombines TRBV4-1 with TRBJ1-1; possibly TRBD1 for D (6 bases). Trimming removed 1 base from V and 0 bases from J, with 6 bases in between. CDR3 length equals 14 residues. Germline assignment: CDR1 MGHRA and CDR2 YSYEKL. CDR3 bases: TGCGCCAGCAGCCAAGGACAGGTGAACACTGAAGCTTTCTTT. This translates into CASSQGQVNTEAFF.

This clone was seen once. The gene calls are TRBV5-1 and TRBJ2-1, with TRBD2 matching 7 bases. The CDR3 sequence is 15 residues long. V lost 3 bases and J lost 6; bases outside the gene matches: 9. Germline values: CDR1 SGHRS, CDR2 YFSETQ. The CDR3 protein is CASSSYLGLGNEQFF. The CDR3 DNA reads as TGCGCCAGCAGCTCCTATTTAGGACTAGGCAATGAGCAGTTCTTC. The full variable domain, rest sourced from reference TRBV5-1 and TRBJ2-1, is KAGVTQTPRYLIKTRGQQVTLSCSPISGHRSVSWYQQTPGQGLQFLFEYFSETQRNKGNFPGRFSGRQFSNSRSEMNVSTLELGDSALYLCASSSYLGLGNEQFFGPGTRLTVL.